This T cell receptor beta chain was observed in a study of T cells in women clearing cervical HPV infection. Findings and limits, study-wide: It is unknown whether associations predate infection; no effector/memory or HPV-specific sorting.

Profiling relied on immunoSEQ multiplex PCR, and the TCRdb table lists in-frame clones only, not all of them. The repertoire shows tens of thousands of clones; the top ten hold about 1%. This CDR3 has 13 residues. Germline CDR1 and CDR2: DFQATT and SNEGSKA (reference sequence). Concerning this clone: Its antigen is unknown. The read is 3 residues too short to cover the CDR3 end, so that end is filled in from the germline J gene. Different DNA sequences within this sample yield the same CDR3.

The source is a woman between 18 and 69 years old with a cervical HPV16 infection that either progressed to CIN3+ or cleared (not recorded which). The J gene is TRBJ1-2, the V gene TRBV20-1; tentatively, D is TRBD1 (5 bases). Sequencing input: blood buffy coat. CDR3 DNA, as far as it was read: TGCAGTCTCACGGGGGGGTCATGGAGCGGA. It translates to CSLTGGSWSG. The whole CDR3 protein reads CSLTGGSWSGYTF.